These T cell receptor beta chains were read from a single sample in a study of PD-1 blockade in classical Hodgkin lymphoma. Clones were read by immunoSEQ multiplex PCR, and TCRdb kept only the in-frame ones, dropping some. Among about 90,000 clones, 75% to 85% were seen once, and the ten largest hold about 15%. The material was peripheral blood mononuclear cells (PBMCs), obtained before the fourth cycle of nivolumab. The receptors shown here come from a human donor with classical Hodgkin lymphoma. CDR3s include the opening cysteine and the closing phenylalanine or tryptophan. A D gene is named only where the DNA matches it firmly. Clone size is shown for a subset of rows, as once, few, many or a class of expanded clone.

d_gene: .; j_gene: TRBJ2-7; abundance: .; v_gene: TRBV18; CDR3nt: TGTGCCAGCTCACAATATAAGGGATCCTACGAGCAGTACTTC; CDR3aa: CASSQYKGSYEQYF
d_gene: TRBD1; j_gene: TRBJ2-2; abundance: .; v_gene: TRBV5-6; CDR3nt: TGTGCCAGCAGCTTCCGGGACAGCTGGAACACCGGGGAGCTGTTTTTT; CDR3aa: CASSFRDSWNTGELFF
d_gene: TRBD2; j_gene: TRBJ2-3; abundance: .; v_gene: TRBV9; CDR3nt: TGTGCCAGCAGCCACCCCGGGAAGCGGGAGACAGTACAAGATACGCAGTATTTT; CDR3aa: CASSHPGKRETVQDTQYF
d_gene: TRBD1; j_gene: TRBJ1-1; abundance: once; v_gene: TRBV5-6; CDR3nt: TGTGCCAGCAGCCGGGGGACAGGGGCGAGGGCTTTCTTT; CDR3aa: CASSRGTGARAFF
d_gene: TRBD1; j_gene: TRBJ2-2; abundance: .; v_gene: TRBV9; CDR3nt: TGTGCCAGCAGCGGACAGGGGAACACCGGGGAGCTGTTTTTT; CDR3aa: CASSGQGNTGELFF
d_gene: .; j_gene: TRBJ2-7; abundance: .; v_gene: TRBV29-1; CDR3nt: TGCAGCGTTGACTTACCGGGGCTCTACGAGCAGTACTTC; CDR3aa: CSVDLPGLYEQYF
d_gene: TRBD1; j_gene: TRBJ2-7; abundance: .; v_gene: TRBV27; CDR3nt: TGTGCCAGCAGCCGGACAGGGCCCTCCTACGAGCAGTACTTC; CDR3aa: CASSRTGPSYEQYF
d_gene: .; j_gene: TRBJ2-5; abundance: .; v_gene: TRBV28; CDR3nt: TGTGCCAGCAGTTTCGGCGGGACAAAAGAGACCCAGTACTTC; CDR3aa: CASSFGGTKETQYF
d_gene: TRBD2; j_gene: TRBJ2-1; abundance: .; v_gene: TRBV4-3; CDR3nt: TGCGCCAGCAGCCAAGATACTAGCGGGAGGGCTTGGCCCTACAATGAGCAGTTCTTC; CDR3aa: CASSQDTSGRAWPYNEQFF
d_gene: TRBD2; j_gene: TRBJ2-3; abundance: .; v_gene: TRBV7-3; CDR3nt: TGTGCCAGCAGCTTAACGGTCCTAGCGGGAGGCACAGATACGCAGTATTTT; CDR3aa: CASSLTVLAGGTDTQYF
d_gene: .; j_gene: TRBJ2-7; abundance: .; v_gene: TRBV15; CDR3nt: TGTGCCACCAGCAGAGGGGGTTCCGTCTACTTACCTCAGCAGTACTTC; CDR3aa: CATSRGGSVYLPQQYF
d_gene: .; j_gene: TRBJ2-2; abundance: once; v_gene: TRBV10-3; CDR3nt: TGTGCCATCAGTCAGACCGGGGAGCTGTTTTTT; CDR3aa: CAISQTGELFF
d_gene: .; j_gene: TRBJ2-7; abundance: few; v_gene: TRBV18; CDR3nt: TGTGCCAGCTCACCACGGCGGGGTTACGAGCAGTACTTC; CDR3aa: CASSPRRGYEQYF
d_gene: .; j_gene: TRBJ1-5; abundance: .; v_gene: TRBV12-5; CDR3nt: TGTGCTAGTGGTTTGGGACAAACCGACAATCAGCCCCAGCATTTT; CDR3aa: CASGLGQTDNQPQHF
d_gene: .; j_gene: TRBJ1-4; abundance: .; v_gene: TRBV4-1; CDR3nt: TGCGCCAGCAGCCAAGATAGACAGGTTAATGAAAAACTGTTTTTT; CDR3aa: CASSQDRQVNEKLFF
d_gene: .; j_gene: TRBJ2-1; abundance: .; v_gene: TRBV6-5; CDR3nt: TGTGCCTCCTCCGGGGGGCCCTCCTACAATGAGCAGTTCTTC; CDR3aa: CASSGGPSYNEQFF
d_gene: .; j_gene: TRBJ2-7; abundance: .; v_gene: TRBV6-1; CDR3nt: TGTGCCAGCAGTGAGATAGCCCTTACCACCTACGAGCAGTACTTC; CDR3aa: CASSEIALTTYEQYF
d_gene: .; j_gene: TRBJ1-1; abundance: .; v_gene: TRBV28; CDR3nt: TGTGCCAGCAGTTTATTGACAGGGAACACTGAAGCTTTCTTT; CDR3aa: CASSLLTGNTEAFF
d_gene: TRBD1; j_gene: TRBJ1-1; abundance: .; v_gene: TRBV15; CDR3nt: TGTGCCACCAGCAGAAGAACAGGGACAGGGGGTACTGAAGCTTTCTTT; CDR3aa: CATSRRTGTGGTEAFF
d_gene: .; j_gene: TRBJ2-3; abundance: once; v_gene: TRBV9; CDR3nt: TGTGCCAGCAGCCTACAGGGTGACGCAGATACGCAGTATTTT; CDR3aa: CASSLQGDADTQYF
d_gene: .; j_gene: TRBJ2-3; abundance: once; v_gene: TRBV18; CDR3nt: TGTGCCAGCTCACCTACCCGAGCGGGAGATACGCAGTATTTT; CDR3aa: CASSPTRAGDTQYF
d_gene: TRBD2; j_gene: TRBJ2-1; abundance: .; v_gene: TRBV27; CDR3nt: TGTGCCAGCAGGGGCGGGAGCACAGTTGAGCAGTTCTTC; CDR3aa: CASRGGSTVEQFF
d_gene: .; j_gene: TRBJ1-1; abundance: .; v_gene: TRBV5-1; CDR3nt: TGCGCCAGCTCTTTAAACGAAAACACTGAAGCTTTCTTT; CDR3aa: CASSLNENTEAFF
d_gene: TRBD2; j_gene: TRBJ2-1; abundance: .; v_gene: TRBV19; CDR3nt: TGTGCCAGTAGTCTCCTGGGAGGGTCCCACAATGAGCAGTTCTTC; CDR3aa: CASSLLGGSHNEQFF
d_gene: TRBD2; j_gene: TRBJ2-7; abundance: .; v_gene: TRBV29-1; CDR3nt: TGCAGCGCAGCTGGGACTAGCGGCGCCTACGAGCAGTACTTC; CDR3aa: CSAAGTSGAYEQYF
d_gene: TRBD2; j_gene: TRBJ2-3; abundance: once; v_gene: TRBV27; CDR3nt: TGTGCCAGCACTCGAGCGGGAGTGGGGGCAGATACGCAGTATTTT; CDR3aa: CASTRAGVGADTQYF
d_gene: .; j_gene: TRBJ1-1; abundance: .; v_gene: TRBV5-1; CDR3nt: TGCGCCAGCAGTGCTCAGAACACTGAAGCTTTCTTT; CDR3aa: CASSAQNTEAFF
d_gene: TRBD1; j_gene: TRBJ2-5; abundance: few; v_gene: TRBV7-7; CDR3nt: TGTGCCAGCAGCCGAACAGGGGAAGAGACCCAGTACTTC; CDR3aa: CASSRTGEETQYF
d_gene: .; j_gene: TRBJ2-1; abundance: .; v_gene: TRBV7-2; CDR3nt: TGTGCCAGCAGCTTATTTGCGGGCCCCTACAATGAGCAGTTCTTC; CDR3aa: CASSLFAGPYNEQFF
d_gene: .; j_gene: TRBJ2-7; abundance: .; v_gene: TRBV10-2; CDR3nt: TGCGCCAGCAGTGAGACGCGGTCGTGGCCCTACGAGCAGTACTTC; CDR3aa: CASSETRSWPYEQYF
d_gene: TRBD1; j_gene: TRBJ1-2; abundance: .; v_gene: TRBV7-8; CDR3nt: TGTGCCAGCAGCCGAAACGTCCTACAGGGGGCGAGTGGCTACACCTTC; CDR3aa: CASSRNVLQGASGYTF
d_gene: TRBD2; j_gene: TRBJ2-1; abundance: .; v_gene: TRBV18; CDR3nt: TGTGCCAGCTCACCCGGACTAGCGGGAGAGCAGTTCTTC; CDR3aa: CASSPGLAGEQFF
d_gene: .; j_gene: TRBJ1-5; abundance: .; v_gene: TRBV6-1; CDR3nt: TGTGCCAGCAAACCAACCGGTCCTCAGCCCCAGCATTTT; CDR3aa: CASKPTGPQPQHF
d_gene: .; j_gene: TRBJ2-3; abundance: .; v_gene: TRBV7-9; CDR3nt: TGTGCCAGCAGTGACACAGATACGCAGTATTTT; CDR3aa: CASSDTDTQYF
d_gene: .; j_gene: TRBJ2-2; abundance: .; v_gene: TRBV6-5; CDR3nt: TGTGCCAGCAGTGTTATGAGGGTCGGGGAGCTGTTTTTT; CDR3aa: CASSVMRVGELFF
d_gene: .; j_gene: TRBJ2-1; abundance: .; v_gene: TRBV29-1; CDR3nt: TGCAGCGTCAAACAGGGATTAGGCTCCTACAATGAGCAGTTCTTC; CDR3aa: CSVKQGLGSYNEQFF
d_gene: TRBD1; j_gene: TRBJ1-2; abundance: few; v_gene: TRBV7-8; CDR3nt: TGTGCCAGCAGCTCTAGACAGGGGCGCTATGGCTACACCTTC; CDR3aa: CASSSRQGRYGYTF
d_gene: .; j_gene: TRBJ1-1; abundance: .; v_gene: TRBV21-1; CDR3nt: TGTGCCAGCAGCAAAGAAGGCCAGGGGGTCTCCATGAACACTGAAGCTTTCTTT; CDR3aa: CASSKEGQGVSMNTEAFF
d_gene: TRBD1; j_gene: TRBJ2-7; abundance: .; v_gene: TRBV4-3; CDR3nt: TGCGCCAGCAGCCAAGATGGCAGGGGGACCTACGAGCAGTACTTC; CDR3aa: CASSQDGRGTYEQYF
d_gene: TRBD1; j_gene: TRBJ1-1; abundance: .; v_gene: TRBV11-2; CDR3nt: TGTGCCAGCAGCGGGCCCTCTACCGACAGGGGCACTGAAGCTTTCTTT; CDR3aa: CASSGPSTDRGTEAFF
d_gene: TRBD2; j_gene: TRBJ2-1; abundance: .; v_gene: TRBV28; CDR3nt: TGTGCCAGCAGTTTCAGCCGGGGGGGAGAGCAGTTCTTC; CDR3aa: CASSFSRGGEQFF
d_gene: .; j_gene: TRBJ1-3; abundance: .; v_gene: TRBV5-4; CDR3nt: TGTGCCAGCAGCTTGGCTATTTCTGGAAACACCATATATTTT; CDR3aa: CASSLAISGNTIYF
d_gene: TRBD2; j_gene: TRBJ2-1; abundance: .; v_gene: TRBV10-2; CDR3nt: TGCGCCAGCAAGATAGCGGGAGGGCCGTACAATGAGCAGTTCTTC; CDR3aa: CASKIAGGPYNEQFF
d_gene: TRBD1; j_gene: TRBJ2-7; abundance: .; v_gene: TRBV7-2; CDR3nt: TGTGCCAGCAGCTCGGACAGGGTTGGCTACGAGCAGTACTTC; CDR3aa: CASSSDRVGYEQYF
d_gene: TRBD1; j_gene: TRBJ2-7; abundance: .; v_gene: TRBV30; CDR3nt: TGTGCCTGGAGTGCGACAGGGGTCTACGAGCAGTACTTC; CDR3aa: CAWSATGVYEQYF
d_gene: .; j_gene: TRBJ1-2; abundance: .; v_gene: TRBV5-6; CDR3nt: TGTGCCAGCAGCTTGAAGGGTGACTATGGCTACACCTTC; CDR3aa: CASSLKGDYGYTF
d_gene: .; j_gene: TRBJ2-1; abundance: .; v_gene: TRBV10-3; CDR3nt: TGTGCCATCAGTGAGCAGGGGACTGAGCAGTTCTTC; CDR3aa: CAISEQGTEQFF
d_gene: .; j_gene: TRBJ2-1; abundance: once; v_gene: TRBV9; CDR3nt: TGTGCCAGCAGCGTAAGGGCCGCAAGCGTCATCGAGCAGTTCTTC; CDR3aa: CASSVRAASVIEQFF
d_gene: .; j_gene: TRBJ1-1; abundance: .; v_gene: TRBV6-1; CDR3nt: TGTGCCAGCAGTGGGTACAGGGACACTGAAGCTTTCTTT; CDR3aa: CASSGYRDTEAFF
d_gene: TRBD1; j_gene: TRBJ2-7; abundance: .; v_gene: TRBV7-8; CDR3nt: TGTGCCAGCAGCAACCCCTTAGGGACAGGGGGCGGGGAGCAGTACTTC; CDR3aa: CASSNPLGTGGGEQYF